Below, 32 T cell receptor beta chains from the same sample are listed, as sequenced in a study of identical twins. MiXCR, applied by TCRdb to the 5' RACE reads, yields one record per CDR3 protein. The sample lists approximately 210,000 distinct CDR3 sequences, around a tenth seen once, with roughly 5% in the top ten. Sample: memory (CD45RO+) T cells sorted from blood. The receptors were gathered from a woman between 18 and 29 years old in good health.

This clonotype was detected many times. The genes are TRBV12-3 or TRBV12-4 and TRBJ1-2; D uncertain. V lost 5 bases and J lost 5, with 6 bases in between. The CDR3 length is 11 residues. The CDR3 spells CASSALYGYTF. The CDR3 DNA reads TGTGCCAGCAGTGCATTATATGGCTACACCTTC.

This clonotype was seen ten or more times. This sequence joins TRBV12-3 or TRBV12-4 and TRBJ1-3; 8 positions match TRBD1. The CDR3 is 16 amino acids. V was pared by 6 bases and J by 2 bases, with 9 bases of the junction left unmatched. The CDR3 sequence is CASSLRGLVPGNTIYF. CDR3 coding DNA: TGTGCCAGCAGCCTCAGGGGGCTTGTCCCTGGAAACACCATATATTTT.

The chain links TRBV11-2 to TRBJ2-7; unclear D gene. The V end was cut by 2 bases, the J end by 5 bases, with 1 base between. Germline CDR1 reads SGHAT; CDR2 reads FQNNGV. The CDR3 consists of 10 residues. The CDR3 loop is CASSLNEQYF. The CDR3 DNA reads as TGTGCCAGCAGCTTAAACGAGCAGTACTTC. The full variable domain, with the rest looked up from reference TRBV11-2 and TRBJ2-7, is EAGVAQSPRYKIIEKRQSVAFWCNPISGHATLYWYQQILGQGPKLLIQFQNNGVVDDSQLPKDRFSAERLKGVDSTLKIQPAKLEDSAVYLCASSLNEQYFGPGTRLTVT.

The V call is TRBV12-3 or TRBV12-4, the J call TRBJ1-3; maybe TRBD1 (6 bases). The germline V and J ends were trimmed by 5 bases and 1 base, with 12 bases remaining between them. This CDR3 contains 15 residues. In nucleotides, the CDR3 is TGTGCCAGCAGTCTAAACAGGGAATCTGGAAACACCATATATTTT. Protein product: CASSLNRESGNTIYF.

The chain has TRBV5-5 and TRBJ2-1; D is possibly TRBD1 (5 bases). There are 13 residues in the CDR3. The V end was cut by 4 bases, the J end by 4 bases, with 9 bases between. CDR1 is SGHKS and CDR2 is YYEKEE in the germline V gene (reference sequence). The CDR3 protein is CASSRGHYNEQFF. The DNA for the CDR3 is TGTGCCAGCAGCCGAGGACATTACAATGAGCAGTTCTTC. Full variable domain (outside the CDR3, taken from reference TRBV5-5 and TRBJ2-1): DAGVTQSPTHLIKTRGQQVTLRCSPISGHKSVSWYQQVLGQGPQFIFQYYEKEERGRGNFPDRFSARQFPNYSSELNVNALLLGDSALYLCASSRGHYNEQFFGPGTRLTVL.

The sample holds a few counts of this clonotype. V usage is TRBV4-2 and J usage is TRBJ1-5, with D tentatively TRBD1 (6 bases). Per germline, CDR1 LGHNA and CDR2 YNFKEQ. The CDR3 loop spans 18 amino acids. The V end lost 4 bases, the J end lost 2 bases, and 21 bases lay between the germline ends. The DNA for the CDR3 is TGTGCCAGCAGCCGGTTGGTGAGGGACATAGAGGGCAATCAGCCCCAGCATTTT. Its protein is CASSRLVRDIEGNQPQHF.

The chain has TRBV5-4 and TRBJ1-2; possibly TRBD1 for D (5 bases). CDR1 is SGHNT, CDR2 YYREEE, per germline (reference sequence). Trimming cost V 1 base and J 8 bases, with 18 bases left between them. There are 15 residues in the CDR3. The CDR3 region is CASSLNGGPLWGYTF. The CDR3 DNA follows: TGTGCCAGCAGCTTGAACGGGGGACCACTATGGGGCTACACCTTC. The entire variable domain, with the rest obtained from reference TRBV5-4 and TRBJ1-2, is as follows: ETGVTQSPTHLIKTRGQQVTLRCSSQSGHNTVSWYQQALGQGPQFIFQYYREEENGRGNFPPRFSGLQFPNYSSELNVNALELDDSALYLCASSLNGGPLWGYTFGSGTRLTVV.

This clonotype occurred many times. The chain is built from TRBV3-1 and TRBJ1-1; D may be TRBD1 (6 bases). The ends were cut back, 6 bases at V and 2 bases at J, with 13 bases in the middle. The germline V gene encodes CDR1 LGHDT and CDR2 YNNKEL (reference sequence). CDR3 size: 14 residues. The CDR3 region is CASREDSTNTEAFF. The CDR3 region has the DNA TGTGCCAGCAGAGAGGACAGCACCAACACTGAAGCTTTCTTT.

This clonotype was detected only a few times. The V and J genes are TRBV6-1 and TRBJ1-5; 9 nucleotides align to TRBD1. Germline lookup yields CDR1 MNHNS and CDR2 SASEGT. The CDR3 contains 13 residues. The junction had 5 bases not matched to a gene; V was cut back by 9 bases and J by 5 bases. CDR3 bases: TGTGCCAGTACGAGACAGGGGGATCAGCCCCAGCATTTT. Protein product: CASTRQGDQPQHF.

The rearrangement uses TRBV20-1 and TRBJ2-3; 13 bases are a match to TRBD2. CDR1 is DFQATT and CDR2 is SNEGSKA in the germline V gene (reference sequence). V shed 4 bases and J 2 bases; nucleotides not matched to a gene: 6. CDR3 length equals 16 residues. The chain's CDR3 is CSATRTSGGSTDTQYF. The CDR3, as DNA: TGCAGTGCTACCAGGACTAGCGGGGGTTCCACAGATACGCAGTATTTT.

This chain connects TRBV5-1 to TRBJ2-5; possible D gene TRBD1, 7 bases. The V end lost 4 bases, the J end lost 7 bases, and 14 bases lay between the germline ends. The CDR3 contains 13 residues. The germline V gene has CDR1 SGHRS and CDR2 YFSETQ. The DNA for the CDR3 is TGCGCCAGCAGCCCTAGACAGGGAGGGACCCAGTACTTC. Translated, it gives CASSPRQGGTQYF.

This clonotype has more than one count but fewer than ten. The gene calls are TRBV11-2 and TRBJ2-2, with TRBD2 matching 13 bases. The CDR3 loop spans 17 amino acids. The germline V gene encodes CDR1 SGHAT and CDR2 FQNNGV. The V and J ends lost 3 bases and 5 bases, in that order; junction bases with no gene match: 6. CDR3 sequence reads: CASSFTSGGARTGELFF. The CDR3, as DNA: TGTGCCAGCAGCTTCACTAGCGGGGGGGCTCGAACCGGGGAGCTGTTTTTT.

This clonotype turned up a few times. V is TRBV7-3 and J is TRBJ2-2; D call uncertain. With 2 bases removed from V and 4 bases from J, the gap between germline ends came to 8 bases. CDR1 and CDR2 (germline): SGHTA, FQGTGA. The CDR3 contains 14 residues. The CDR3 is CASSLDYTTGELFF. As DNA, the CDR3 is TGTGCCAGCAGCTTAGATTATACCACCGGGGAGCTGTTTTTT.

This clonotype has only a few counts. The CDR3 DNA reads TGTGCCAGCAGTTTTGGCCACTCTGGAATGGGTGAGCAGTTCTTC. Its protein product is CASSFGHSGMGEQFF. The rearrangement uses TRBV12-3 or TRBV12-4 and TRBJ2-1; D uncertain. V shed 3 bases and J shed 9 bases, with 18 bases lying between them. The CDR3 runs 15 residues.

This clonotype was seen more than once but under ten times. This chain links TRBV9 with TRBJ2-5; D unclear. There are 15 residues in the CDR3. Germline CDR1 is SGDLS and CDR2 is YYNGEE. The V end was cut by 6 bases, the J end by 0 bases, with 15 bases between. The CDR3 here is CASTPGRGNQETQYF. DNA of the CDR3: TGTGCCAGCACCCCCGGCAGAGGAAACCAAGAGACCCAGTACTTC.

This clonotype was observed a few times. The chain has TRBV27 and TRBJ2-2, with D tentatively TRBD1 (6 bases). Germline V gene lookup returns CDR1 MNHEY and CDR2 SMNVEV (reference sequence). Trimming pared 6 bases from V and 3 bases from J, leaving 17 bases between. The CDR3 has 16 amino acids. This CDR3 reads CASSQSGTPYTGELFF. The DNA of the CDR3 is TGTGCCAGCAGCCAATCCGGGACACCTTACACCGGGGAGCTGTTTTTT.

This clonotype was observed a few times. The chain joins TRBV13 to TRBJ2-2, with D perhaps matching TRBD1 (6 bases). The CDR3 length is 13 residues. Germline V lookup: CDR1 PRHDT, CDR2 FYEKMQ (reference sequence). Trimming cost V 4 bases and J 6 bases, with 9 bases left between them. The CDR3 is CASSSYRAGELFF. The CDR3 coding sequence is TGTGCCAGCAGCTCGTACAGGGCCGGGGAGCTGTTTTTT. The full variable domain, its missing parts supplied by reference TRBV13 and TRBJ2-2, is AAGVIQSPRHLIKEKRETATLKCYPIPRHDTVYWYQQGPGQDPQFLISFYEKMQSDKGSIPDRFSAQQFSDYHSELNMSSLELGDSALYFCASSSYRAGELFFGEGSRLTVL.

The chain recombines TRBV20-1 with TRBJ2-1; D gene unclear. The CDR3 length is 15 residues. CDR1 and CDR2 from the germline V gene are DFQATT and SNEGSKA (reference sequence). The V end lost 3 bases, the J end lost 4 bases, and 16 bases lay between the germline ends. CDR3 nucleotides: TGCAGTGCTAGGCGTCCCGCGCAATCTTACAATGAGCAGTTCTTC. This codes for CSARRPAQSYNEQFF.

This clonotype was seen only once. V gene TRBV6-1 combines with J gene TRBJ2-1; TRBD1 or TRBD2 may be the D gene (5 bases each). Trimming left V 1 base short and J 4 bases short, with 23 bases between. Germline V CDR1 and CDR2: MNHNS, SASEGT. CDR3 length equals 19 residues. CDR3 loop: CASSEDVFRSGTRYNEQFF. DNA of the CDR3: TGTGCCAGCAGTGAAGATGTGTTTCGGAGTGGGACCCGGTACAATGAGCAGTTCTTC.

This chain joins TRBV9 and TRBJ1-4; no reliable D call. Germline V lookup: CDR1 SGDLS, CDR2 YYNGEE. This CDR3 is built from 16 residues. V lost 3 bases to trimming and J lost 9 bases, with 21 bases between them. This CDR3 reads CASSASSGSRHQKLFF. CDR3 nucleotides: TGTGCCAGCAGCGCCTCATCCGGGAGCCGACACCAAAAACTGTTTTTT.

This clonotype has a handful of counts. The chain combines TRBV7-8 with TRBJ2-4; the match to TRBD1 covers 7 bases. The J segment lost 1 base and the V segment lost 4 bases, leaving 7 bases of the junction unmatched. This CDR3 is 16 amino acids long. Germline loops: CDR1 SGHVS, CDR2 FQNEAQ. CDR3 amino acids: CASSSNRGWAKNIQYF. CDR3 bases: TGTGCCAGCAGCTCAAACAGGGGATGGGCCAAAAACATTCAGTACTTC.

The chain combines TRBV4-3 with TRBJ2-1; TRBD2 matches 9 bases. The CDR3 sequence is 16 residues long. From germline, CDR1 is LGHNA and CDR2 YSLEER. The trim removed 3 bases at V and 3 bases at J, leaving 6 bases unmatched. Here the CDR3 DNA reads TGCGCCAGCAGCCAGAGACTAGCGGCTTTCTACAATGAGCAGTTCTTC. Its protein is CASSQRLAAFYNEQFF.

The J gene is TRBJ2-5, the V gene TRBV3-1; 10 bases are shared with TRBD1. This CDR3 is built from 17 residues. Germline loops: CDR1 LGHDT, CDR2 YNNKEL (reference sequence). V was pared by 4 bases and J by 2 bases, with 10 bases of the junction left unmatched. Written as DNA, the CDR3 is TGTGCCAGCAGCCGCCTCGGACAGGGGGAGGTACAAGAGACCCAGTACTTC. Translated: CASSRLGQGEVQETQYF.

The table lists this clonotype with a few counts. This rearrangement joins TRBV19 to TRBJ2-3, with a weak D call TRBD2 (5 bases). V shed 5 bases and J shed 3 bases, with 12 bases lying between them. Germline CDR1 LNHDA, CDR2 SQIVND (reference sequence). This CDR3 comprises 14 residues. The CDR3, as DNA: TGTGCCAGTAGTTCTGCTGGGAGAACAGATACGCAGTATTTT. It translates to CASSSAGRTDTQYF. Combining the CDR3 with reference TRBV19 and TRBJ2-3 gives the whole variable domain DGGITQSPKYLFRKEGQNVTLSCEQNLNHDAMYWYRQDPGQGLRLIYYSQIVNDFQKGDIAEGYSVSREKKESFPLTVTSAQKNPTAFYLCASSSAGRTDTQYFGPGTRLTVL.

This clonotype was counted between two and nine times. The chain couples TRBV20-1 to TRBJ1-1; D ambiguous. V was trimmed by 4 bases and J by 0 bases, leaving 9 bases between them. This CDR3 has 13 amino acids. The germline gives CDR1 DFQATT, CDR2 SNEGSKA (reference sequence). CDR3 nucleotide sequence: TGCAGTGCTACCGACCGTGTGAACACTGAAGCTTTCTTT. It specifies CSATDRVNTEAFF.

This clonotype has at least ten counts. V is TRBV7-9 and J is TRBJ2-5, with D hard to call. V lost 2 bases and J lost 2, with 12 bases in between. The CDR3 is 15 residues long. Germline V lookup: CDR1 SEHNR, CDR2 FQNEAQ (reference sequence). The CDR3 region is CASSLRSVGQETQYF. DNA for the CDR3: TGTGCCAGCAGCTTACGGAGTGTAGGGCAAGAGACCCAGTACTTC.

The chain carries TRBV12-3 or TRBV12-4 and TRBJ1-5; D might be TRBD1 (5 bases). V was trimmed by 3 bases and J by 6 bases, leaving 9 bases between them. The CDR3 loop spans 13 amino acids. CDR3 DNA: TGTGCCAGCAGTTTGGGGCGTCCTCAGCCCCAGCATTTT. This codes for CASSLGRPQPQHF.

This clonotype was seen a few times. V is TRBV12-3 or TRBV12-4 and J is TRBJ2-7; D perhaps matches TRBD1 (6 bases). Trimming removed 4 bases at V and 2 bases at J, with 15 bases between. The CDR3 runs to 15 residues. CDR3 amino acids: CASSSQQGSTYEQYF. Here the CDR3 DNA reads TGTGCCAGCAGTTCCCAACAGGGATCCACCTACGAGCAGTACTTC.

This rearrangement joins TRBV6-5 to TRBJ1-2; no definite D call. The CDR3 loop spans 16 amino acids. The germline V and J ends were trimmed by 0 bases and 6 bases, with 17 bases remaining between them. CDR1 and CDR2 from the germline V gene are MNHEY and SVGAGI. The CDR3 region is CASSYSGRSGYNGYTF. DNA of the CDR3: TGTGCCAGCAGTTACTCCGGACGGTCCGGATACAATGGCTACACCTTC.

This chain uses TRBV20-1 with TRBJ2-1, with D hard to call. The CDR3 loop spans 14 amino acids. Trimming stripped 6 bases from V and 4 bases from J, with 16 bases between. The germline gives CDR1 DFQATT, CDR2 SNEGSKA (reference sequence). This chain's CDR3 is CSAALISRYNEQFF. CDR3 DNA: TGCAGTGCCGCCCTTATTTCTCGGTACAATGAGCAGTTCTTC.

V and J are TRBV30 and TRBJ2-3, with 9 bases aligning to TRBD2. The germline CDR1 and CDR2 sequences are GTSNPN and SVGIG (reference sequence). With V trimmed by 2 bases and J by 4 bases, 7 bases remained unmatched. The CDR3 is 15 amino acids. CDR3 sequence: CAWSILAGVPDTQYF. CDR3 nucleotides: TGTGCCTGGAGTATATTAGCGGGAGTCCCAGATACGCAGTATTTT.

This clonotype was observed a few times. The chain couples TRBV11-2 to TRBJ2-2; D is ambiguous. V was trimmed by 5 bases and J by 2 bases, leaving 12 bases between them. The length of the CDR3 is 15 residues. The V gene's germline CDR1 is SGHAT and CDR2 FQNNGV. The CDR3 region is CASSPRRLNTGELFF. CDR3 nucleotides: TGTGCCAGCAGCCCTAGACGTCTTAACACCGGGGAGCTGTTTTTT. Looking up the rest from reference TRBV11-2 and TRBJ2-2 gives the full variable domain: EAGVAQSPRYKIIEKRQSVAFWCNPISGHATLYWYQQILGQGPKLLIQFQNNGVVDDSQLPKDRFSAERLKGVDSTLKIQPAKLEDSAVYLCASSPRRLNTGELFFGEGSRLTVL.